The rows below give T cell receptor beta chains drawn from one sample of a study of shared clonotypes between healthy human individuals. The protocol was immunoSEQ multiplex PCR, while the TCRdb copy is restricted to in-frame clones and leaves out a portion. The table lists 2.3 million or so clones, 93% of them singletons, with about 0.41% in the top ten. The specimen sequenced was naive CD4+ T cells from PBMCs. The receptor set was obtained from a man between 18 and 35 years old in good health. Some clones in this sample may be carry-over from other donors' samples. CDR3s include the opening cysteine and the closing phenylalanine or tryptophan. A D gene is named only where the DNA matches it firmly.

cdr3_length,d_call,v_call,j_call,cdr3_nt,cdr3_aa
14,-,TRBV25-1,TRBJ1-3,TGTGCCAGCAGTGCCGCAGGGTCTGGAAACACCATATATTTT,CASSAAGSGNTIYF
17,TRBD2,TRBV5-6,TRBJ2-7,TGTGCCAGCTCAGATTCCGGGACTAGCGGGAAATGGTACGAGCAGTACTTC,CASSDSGTSGKWYEQYF
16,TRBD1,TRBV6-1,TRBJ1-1,TGTGCCAGCAGTGAATCTACTTTAGGACAGGGGTTTGAAGCTTTCTTT,CASSESTLGQGFEAFF
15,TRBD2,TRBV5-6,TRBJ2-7,TGTGCCAGCAGCTTGGGTAGCGGGCCTTCCTACGAGCAGTACTTC,CASSLGSGPSYEQYF
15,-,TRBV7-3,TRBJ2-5,TGTGCCAGCAGCCCGGACAGAGCTGGTTGGGGGGCCCAGTACTTC,CASSPDRAGWGAQYF
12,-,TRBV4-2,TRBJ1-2,TGTGCCAGCAGCCAAGATGGGTGGGGCTACACCTTC,CASSQDGWGYTF
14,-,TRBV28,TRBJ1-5,TGTGCCAGCAGTCCTCTCGGGTCGGAGCAGCCCCAGCATTTT,CASSPLGSEQPQHF
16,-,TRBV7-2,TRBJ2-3,TGTGCCAGCAGCATCGACTACAGCCGAGCGACAGATACGCAGTATTTT,CASSIDYSRATDTQYF
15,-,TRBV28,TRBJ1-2,TGTGCCACCGACCTCGGAGGGGTCGGATCTCCAGGCTACACCTTC,CATDLGGVGSPGYTF
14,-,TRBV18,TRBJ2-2,TGTGCCAGCTCACCACCGTGGAACACCGGGGAGCTGTTTTTT,CASSPPWNTGELFF